A single sample gave rise to the 3 T cell receptor beta chains below, sequenced in a study of identical twins. TCRdb re-derived calls from the 5' RACE reads in MiXCR, one entry per CDR3 protein. The sample gives hundreds of thousands of distinct CDR3 sequences, roughly an eighth of which show up once; 7.2% is in the top ten. The same specimen was also included in a second study, on yellow fever vaccine responses in identical twins.

The sample was CD8+ T cells sorted from blood. The receptors stem from a woman between 18 and 29 years old in good health.

This clonotype showed up many times. V is TRBV7-6 and J is TRBJ2-7; a weak D match, TRBD2 (5 bases). The CDR3 spans 14 residues. Trimming shortened V by 3 bases and J by 2 bases, and 11 bases separated the two germline ends. In germline, CDR1 is SGHVS, CDR2 FNYEAQ. The CDR3 DNA reads TGTGCCAGCAGCTTCAGCGGAAGCCCCTACGAGCAGTACTTC. Translated: CASSFSGSPYEQYF. Based on the CDR3 plus reference TRBV7-6 and TRBJ2-7, the full variable domain is GAGVSQSPRYKVTKRGQDVALRCDPISGHVSLYWYRQALGQGPEFLTYFNYEAQQDKSGLPNDRFSAERPEGSISTLTIQRTEQRDSAMYRCASSFSGSPYEQYFGPGTRLTVT.

This chain joins TRBV5-5 and TRBJ1-5; no reliable D call. V shed 2 bases and J shed 6 bases, with 15 bases lying between them. CDR1 and CDR2 (germline): SGHKS, YYEKEE (reference sequence). The CDR3 consists of 15 residues. CDR3 sequence: CASSLVGRVPQPQHF. The CDR3 DNA reads TGTGCCAGCAGCTTAGTGGGAAGGGTGCCTCAGCCCCAGCATTTT.

This clonotype has only a few counts. The rearrangement links TRBV4-1 to TRBJ1-5; D might be TRBD1 (6 bases). Trimming cost V 0 bases and J 6 bases, with 15 bases left between them. The length of the CDR3 is 16 residues. Germline CDR1 MGHRA, CDR2 YSYEKL. The CDR3 DNA sequence: TGCGCCAGCAGCCAAGATGGTAAAGGGGGTATTCAGCCCCAGCATTTT. Protein sequence: CASSQDGKGGIQPQHF.